This entry lists 5 T cell receptor beta chains sequenced from one sample in a study of shared clonotypes between healthy human individuals (dated by TCRdb to 2018 to 2020). To prepare the library, the immunoSEQ multiplex PCR assay was applied. TCRdb holds this immuneACCESS table with in-frame rearrangements only. Some clones are missing; in checked studies, unresolved V genes explain under half, and the rest has no known cause. For this sample the table gives around 430,000 clones, of which around 79% were detected only once. Approximately 13% of the sample comes from the top ten. The sequencing input was PBMCs. These receptors were collected from a woman aged 40-49 years in good health. Some clones in this sample may be carry-over from other donors' samples.

This chain joins TRBV4-3 and TRBJ1-2; weak D call: TRBD1 (5 bases). The V gene's germline CDR1 is LGHNA and CDR2 YSLEER. The ends were cut back, 0 bases at V and 8 bases at J, with 10 bases in the middle. This CDR3 spans 13 amino acids. In DNA, the CDR3 is TGCGCCAGCAGCCAAGAACCTAGGACAGGCTACACCTTC. Translating gives CASSQEPRTGYTF.

This clone was recorded many times. This sample also contains other DNA sequences that code for the same CDR3. The chain employs TRBV28 and TRBJ2-7; TRBD2 aligns across 9 bases. This CDR3 contains 15 residues. J lost 0 bases, V lost 5 bases, and 5 bases had no gene match. CDR1 MDHEN and CDR2 SYDVKM come from the germline V gene. CDR3 protein: CASSRSGSLSYEQYF. Here the CDR3 DNA reads TGTGCCAGCAGTCGTAGCGGGAGTCTCTCCTACGAGCAGTACTTC.

This sequence joins TRBV19 and TRBJ1-5; 7 nucleotides align to TRBD1. V lost 5 bases, J lost 2 bases, and 6 bases stayed unmatched. CDR3 length: 15 amino acids. Germline-derived CDR1 and CDR2 are LNHDA and SQIVND (reference sequence). The CDR3 reads CASSDGTAGNQPQHF. The CDR3 bases are TGTGCCAGTAGTGATGGGACAGCGGGCAATCAGCCCCAGCATTTT.

The chain employs TRBV6-1 and TRBJ1-1, with 8 nucleotides matching TRBD1. The CDR3 totals 14 residues. CDR1 and CDR2 from the germline V gene are MNHNS and SASEGT. V dropped 3 bases and J dropped 1; count of bases not matched to a gene: 1. The CDR3 here is CASSDTGGNTEAFF. In DNA form, the CDR3 reads TGTGCCAGCAGTGATACAGGGGGGAACACTGAAGCTTTCTTT.

J is TRBJ2-7 and V is TRBV28, with 7 bases lining up with TRBD2. CDR1 and CDR2 from the germline V gene are MDHEN and SYDVKM. This CDR3 has 16 amino acids. Trimming took 4 bases from V and 2 from J; bases not matched to a gene: 11. The CDR3 sequence is CASSSPRAGSTYEQYF. The CDR3 DNA follows: TGTGCCAGCAGTTCACCCCGAGCGGGATCGACCTACGAGCAGTACTTC.